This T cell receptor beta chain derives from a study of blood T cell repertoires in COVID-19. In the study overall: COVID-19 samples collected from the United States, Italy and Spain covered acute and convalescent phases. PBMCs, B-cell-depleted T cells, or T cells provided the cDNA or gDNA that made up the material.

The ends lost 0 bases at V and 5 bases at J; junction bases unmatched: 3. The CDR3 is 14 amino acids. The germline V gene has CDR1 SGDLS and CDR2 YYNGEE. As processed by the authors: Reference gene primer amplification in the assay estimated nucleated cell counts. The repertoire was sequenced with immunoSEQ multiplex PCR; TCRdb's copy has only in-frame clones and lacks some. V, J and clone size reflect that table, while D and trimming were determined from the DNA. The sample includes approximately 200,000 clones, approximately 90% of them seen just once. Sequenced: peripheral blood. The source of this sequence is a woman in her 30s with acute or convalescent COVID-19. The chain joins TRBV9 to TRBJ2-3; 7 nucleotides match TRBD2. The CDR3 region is CASSVGAGVDTQYF. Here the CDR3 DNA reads TGTGCCAGCAGCGTAGGTGCGGGGGTAGATACGCAGTATTTT.